These T cell receptor beta chains were read from a single sample in a study of blood T cell repertoires in COVID-19. Sequenced by immunoSEQ multiplex PCR; TCRdb stores in-frame clones only, minus some. The table records about 240,000 clones, around 86% of them present only once. The sample taken for sequencing was peripheral blood. The receptors were sampled from an older woman with active or convalescent COVID-19. Both conserved end residues are part of each CDR3. D genes are given only for firm matches. Not all rows give a size; the values are once, few, many and, for expanded clones, a class.

size: once; D: .; V: TRBV5-1; J: TRBJ2-1; CDR3: CASSLDRGAGYNEQFF; DNA: TGCGCCAGCAGCTTGGACCGCGGGGCGGGCTACAATGAGCAGTTCTTC
size: .; D: .; V: TRBV6-1; J: TRBJ2-5; CDR3: CASSEGRQAIQETQYF; DNA: TGTGCCAGCAGTGAAGGTCGGCAGGCTATACAAGAGACCCAGTACTTC
size: .; D: .; V: TRBV18; J: TRBJ1-4; CDR3: CASSLGTDGFPEKLFF; DNA: TGTGCCAGCTCACTGGGCACAGACGGTTTTCCTGAAAAACTGTTTTTT
size: .; D: .; V: TRBV4-1; J: TRBJ1-5; CDR3: CASSQGSASGDQPQHF; DNA: TGCGCCAGCAGCCAAGGGTCGGCATCAGGGGATCAGCCCCAGCATTTT
size: .; D: .; V: TRBV28; J: TRBJ1-3; CDR3: CASSLIRGPGNTIYF; DNA: TGTGCCAGCAGTTTAATAAGAGGGCCCGGAAACACCATATATTTT
size: .; D: TRBD2; V: TRBV6-5; J: TRBJ2-1; CDR3: CASSLSGGRYNEQFF; DNA: TGTGCCAGCAGTTTGAGCGGGGGGCGTTACAATGAGCAGTTCTTC
size: .; D: .; V: TRBV6-5; J: TRBJ1-4; CDR3: CASSKTATNEKLFF; DNA: TGTGCCAGCAGTAAGACAGCAACTAATGAAAAACTGTTTTTT
size: .; D: .; V: TRBV27; J: TRBJ1-2; CDR3: CASSLGQGAYGYTF; DNA: TGTGCCAGCAGTTTGGGCCAGGGTGCCTATGGCTACACCTTC
size: .; D: TRBD2; V: TRBV13; J: TRBJ2-3; CDR3: CASSLGAGGPFGTDTQYF; DNA: TGTGCCAGCAGCTTAGGAGCGGGGGGGCCATTTGGTACAGATACGCAGTATTTT
size: .; D: .; V: TRBV12-3/TRBV12-4; J: TRBJ1-1; CDR3: CASSRVTSVFAFF; DNA: TGTGCCAGCAGTCGGGTTACCTCGGTTTTCGCTTTCTTT
size: .; D: TRBD1; V: TRBV5-1; J: TRBJ1-1; CDR3: CASSLDRGRNTEAFF; DNA: TGCGCCAGCAGCTTGGACAGGGGTCGGAACACTGAAGCTTTCTTT
size: .; D: .; V: TRBV9; J: TRBJ1-4; CDR3: CASSVAGGGDGAEKLFF; DNA: TGTGCCAGCAGCGTAGCGGGAGGGGGGGACGGAGCGGAAAAACTGTTTTTT
size: .; D: .; V: TRBV5-1; J: TRBJ1-1; CDR3: CASSPLGTENTEAFF; DNA: TGCGCCAGCAGCCCCCTCGGGACTGAGAACACTGAAGCTTTCTTT
size: .; D: TRBD1; V: TRBV6-5; J: TRBJ1-2; CDR3: CASSSYRGRGGGYTF; DNA: TGTGCCAGCAGTTCCTACAGGGGGCGAGGAGGTGGCTACACCTTC
size: .; D: .; V: TRBV6-6; J: TRBJ1-1; CDR3: CASIQEGGRKNTEAFF; DNA: TGTGCCAGCATCCAAGAGGGCGGCAGGAAGAACACTGAAGCTTTCTTT
size: .; D: .; V: TRBV3-1/TRBV3-2; J: TRBJ1-2; CDR3: CASSQAVARNGYTF; DNA: TGTGCCAGCAGCCAAGCCGTGGCGAGGAATGGCTACACCTTC
size: .; D: .; V: TRBV6-5; J: TRBJ1-5; CDR3: CASSYYSNQPQHF; DNA: TGTGCCAGCAGTTATTACAGCAATCAGCCCCAACATTTT
size: .; D: .; V: TRBV5-1; J: TRBJ2-7; CDR3: CASSPGFRDLSLVEQYF; DNA: TGCGCCAGCAGCCCGGGGTTTAGAGACCTCAGCCTCGTCGAGCAGTACTTC
size: .; D: .; V: TRBV7-2; J: TRBJ2-7; CDR3: CASSSTGSSYEQYF; DNA: TGTGCCAGCAGCTCTACAGGTAGCTCCTACGAGCAGTACTTC
size: .; D: TRBD1; V: TRBV5-6; J: TRBJ2-1; CDR3: CASSLASGTGEFF; DNA: TGTGCCAGCAGCTTGGCCTCCGGGACAGGGGAGTTCTTC
size: .; D: .; V: TRBV27; J: TRBJ1-6; CDR3: CASSLNRVGSPLHF; DNA: TGTGCCAGCAGTTTAAACAGGGTGGGATCACCCCTCCACTTT
size: .; D: .; V: TRBV12-5; J: TRBJ1-1; CDR3: CASGLVNRDGTEAFF; DNA: TGTGCTAGTGGTTTGGTCAACAGGGATGGCACTGAAGCTTTCTTT
size: .; D: .; V: TRBV5-1; J: TRBJ2-3; CDR3: CASSRVRRGADTQYF; DNA: TGCGCCAGCAGCCGCGTTCGGCGGGGAGCAGATACGCAGTATTTT
size: .; D: .; V: TRBV6-5; J: TRBJ2-1; CDR3: CASSYGQGGSNEQFF; DNA: TGTGCCAGCAGTTACGGGCAGGGGGGCAGCAATGAGCAGTTCTTC
size: .; D: .; V: TRBV27; J: TRBJ2-5; CDR3: CASSLTAGGETQYF; DNA: TGTGCCAGCAGTTTAACGGCGGGTGGGGAGACCCAGTACTTC
size: .; D: .; V: TRBV19; J: TRBJ2-7; CDR3: CASSETPLANYEQYF; DNA: TGTGCCAGTAGTGAAACCCCCCTAGCGAACTACGAGCAGTACTTC
size: .; D: .; V: TRBV6-5; J: TRBJ2-1; CDR3: CASRLQSSYNEQFF; DNA: TGTGCCAGCAGGTTACAGAGCTCCTACAATGAGCAGTTCTTC
size: .; D: TRBD2; V: TRBV10-1; J: TRBJ2-7; CDR3: CASSESGLAGEQYF; DNA: TGCGCCAGCAGTGAGAGTGGACTAGCGGGTGAGCAGTACTTC